These T cell receptor beta chains were read from a single sample in a study of vaccination effects on CD4 cells after COVID-19. The table came from immunoSEQ multiplex PCR; TCRdb's copy has only in-frame clones and leaves some out. This table holds 50,000 to 70,000 clones, under 80% found once. No antigen has been identified for these receptors. The source was CD4+ T cells from PBMCs cultured without peptide, collected after COVID-19 vaccination. These receptors were taken from a human donor who received a COVID-19 vaccine. Each CDR3 is given with its conserved first and last residue. D genes are given only for firm matches. A clone size is listed for some rows: how often the clone was seen (once, few, many), or a class if it is expanded.

D,size,J,V,DNA,CDR3
-,-,TRBJ2-5,TRBV6-5,TGTGCCAGCCGAATAGCCGGTAGGGAAAAGACCCAGTACTTC,CASRIAGREKTQYF
TRBD1,-,TRBJ2-5,TRBV19,TGTGCCAGCAAACGGGACAGGGCCCAAGAGACCCAGTACTTC,CASKRDRAQETQYF
-,-,TRBJ2-3,TRBV13,TGTGCCAGCAGCTTAGTAACCAGGACCGATACGCAGTATTTT,CASSLVTRTDTQYF
-,-,TRBJ1-5,TRBV5-5,TGTGCCAGCAGCTTGTCTTTGAGGACACATAGCAATCAGCCCCAGCATTTT,CASSLSLRTHSNQPQHF
-,-,TRBJ2-5,TRBV28,TGTGCCAGCAGTCCGAAAGAGACCCAGTACTTC,CASSPKETQYF
TRBD2,-,TRBJ2-1,TRBV27,TGTGCCAGCAGACCCGGGGGGGCATCAAACAATGAGCAGTTCTTC,CASRPGGASNNEQFF
TRBD2,-,TRBJ2-1,TRBV7-3,TGTGCCAGCAGCCCGGGGACTAATGCCGGTGAGCAGTTCTTC,CASSPGTNAGEQFF
TRBD1,-,TRBJ1-1,TRBV18,TGTGCCAGCTCACCACGAACCGGGACAGGGGGCTCGAGGACTGAAGCTTTCTTT,CASSPRTGTGGSRTEAFF
-,-,TRBJ2-5,TRBV6-5,TGTGCCAGCAACGGGGGACAAGAGACCCAGTACTTC,CASNGGQETQYF
-,-,TRBJ2-3,TRBV10-1,TGCGCCAGCAGTGAGTTAACTAGCCTTACGGATACGCAGTATTTT,CASSELTSLTDTQYF
TRBD1,once,TRBJ2-2,TRBV2,TGTGCCAGCAGGACCGGGACAGGGCAATTGTCTGGGGAGCTGTTTTTT,CASRTGTGQLSGELFF
TRBD1,-,TRBJ1-5,TRBV7-2,TGTGCCAGCAGCCGGGACAGAAATCAGCCCCAGCATTTT,CASSRDRNQPQHF
TRBD1,once,TRBJ1-5,TRBV19,TGTGCCAGTACACAGGGACAGAACAATCAGCCCCAGCATTTT,CASTQGQNNQPQHF
TRBD1,-,TRBJ1-4,TRBV7-9,TGTGCCAGCAGCTCGGGACAGGGGAGGAATGAAAAACTGTTTTTT,CASSSGQGRNEKLFF
-,-,TRBJ1-2,TRBV19,TGTGCCAGTAGTATACTACAGCTCTATGGCTACACCTTC,CASSILQLYGYTF
-,-,TRBJ1-5,TRBV2,TGTGCCAGCAGTGAACACAGGGTGAGCAATCAGCCCCAGCATTTT,CASSEHRVSNQPQHF
-,once,TRBJ2-1,TRBV10-2,TGCGCCAGCAGTGAGTCTGGGGCCAGGTGGAATGAGCAGTTCTTC,CASSESGARWNEQFF
-,-,TRBJ2-3,TRBV12-3/TRBV12-4,TGTGCCAGCAGCCTCTGGGCCCCAGATACGCAGTATTTT,CASSLWAPDTQYF
-,few,TRBJ1-4,TRBV5-6,TGTGCCAGCAGCTTGGAAGGGGGTACTCAGTTTTTT,CASSLEGGTQFF
-,-,TRBJ2-3,TRBV12-5,TGTGCTAGTGGTCCCGCCGTAGGTGCAGCGCAGTATTTT,CASGPAVGAAQYF
-,-,TRBJ1-6,TRBV6-5,TGTGCCAGCAGAAGGATGATTGATTCACCCCTCCACTTT,CASRRMIDSPLHF
-,-,TRBJ2-3,TRBV6-5,TGTGCCAGCAAGGCGCCGGGTAGCACAGATACGCAGTATTTT,CASKAPGSTDTQYF
-,-,TRBJ2-3,TRBV14,TGTGCCAGCAGCCTAATGGGACGTAGCCCAGATACGCAGTATTTT,CASSLMGRSPDTQYF
-,few,TRBJ1-2,TRBV7-3,TGTGCCAGCAGCTTAGTAGGCGGTAACTATGGCTACACCTTC,CASSLVGGNYGYTF
-,once,TRBJ1-3,TRBV20-1,TGCAGTGCAAATCACAGGGACACCATATATTTT,CSANHRDTIYF
TRBD1,once,TRBJ1-4,TRBV18,TGTGCCAGCTCACCGCCCGGGACAGCAACTAATGAAAAACTGTTTTTT,CASSPPGTATNEKLFF
TRBD1,few,TRBJ2-2,TRBV2,TGTGCCAGCTCTCGGCAGGGGGAGTTTTCCGGGGAGCTGTTTTTT,CASSRQGEFSGELFF
-,once,TRBJ2-2,TRBV2,TGTGCCAGCACCTTGGGCAGATACACCGGGGAGCTGTTTTTT,CASTLGRYTGELFF
-,-,TRBJ1-5,TRBV4-2,TGTGCCAGCAGCCAAGAAGGGGGCAATCAGCCCCAGCATTTT,CASSQEGGNQPQHF
TRBD2,-,TRBJ2-5,TRBV9,TGTGCCAGCAGCGTAGGTCCCCGGGGATGGGCGGGGGGCCCCCAAGAGACCCAGTACTTC,CASSVGPRGWAGGPQETQYF
-,-,TRBJ1-2,TRBV24-1,TGTGCCACCAGTGACGCCCGGGCCCCTGTTTATGGCTACACCTTC,CATSDARAPVYGYTF
-,few,TRBJ2-1,TRBV12-3/TRBV12-4,TGTGCCAGCAGATCCTACAATGAGCAGTTCTTC,CASRSYNEQFF
-,-,TRBJ1-6,TRBV6-6,TGTGCCAGCAGTCACGGACAAAAAAATTCACCCCTCCACTTT,CASSHGQKNSPLHF
-,-,TRBJ2-2,TRBV28,TGTGCCAGCTACCTTGCTGGAGACACCGGGGAGCTGTTTTTT,CASYLAGDTGELFF
-,-,TRBJ1-6,TRBV5-4,TGTGCCAGCAGCTTGGATGGCAATTCACCCCTCCACTTT,CASSLDGNSPLHF
-,-,TRBJ1-5,TRBV28,TGTGCCAGCGTGGGACTTTTTGAGGGTCAGCCCCAGCATTTT,CASVGLFEGQPQHF
TRBD2,-,TRBJ2-1,TRBV5-5,TGTGCCAGCAGCCTCAGCGGGGGCCCTTACAATGAGCAGTTCTTC,CASSLSGGPYNEQFF
-,-,TRBJ2-2,TRBV3-1/TRBV3-2,TGTGCCAGCAGCCGTTCGAACACCGGGGAGCTGTTTTTT,CASSRSNTGELFF
-,-,TRBJ1-6,TRBV18,TGTGCCAGCTCATCAGACGGGACACCGAATTCACCCCTCCACTTT,CASSSDGTPNSPLHF
-,-,TRBJ2-3,TRBV12-5,TGTGCTAGTGGTTTGGTAGGAGGGGCAGATACGCAGTATTTT,CASGLVGGADTQYF
-,-,TRBJ2-3,TRBV7-9,TGTGCCAGCAGCTTAGTAGGAAGGACGCAGTATTTT,CASSLVGRTQYF
-,-,TRBJ1-1,TRBV30,TGTGCCTGGAGTCAATGGGGAGAAGCTTTCTTT,CAWSQWGEAFF